One and the same sample provided the 3 T cell receptor beta chains below, sequenced in a study of molecular identifiers for immune sequencing clone quantification. MiXCR, applied by TCRdb to the PCR reads, yields one record per CDR3 protein. Found here are just under 65,000 distinct CDR3 sequences, around a sixth of them singletons; the top ten hold roughly 1.5%. Input material: naive CD8+ T cells from blood, with Jurkat cell RNA spiked in. Subset: FACS-sorted CD8+CD4-CCR7+CD45RA+ naive T cells. Source of these receptors: a human donor in good health. Some libraries in this study had Jurkat cell RNA spiked in.

This clonotype was observed many times. The chain uses TRBV27 and TRBJ1-6; TRBD1 might be the D (6 bases). CDR3 length: 14 amino acids. CDR1 and CDR2 from the germline V gene are MNHEY and SMNVEV (reference sequence). Between the trimmed V and J ends, which lost 2 bases and 6 bases, there was a span of 8 bases. The chain's CDR3 is CASSLMDSNSPLHF. The CDR3 DNA reads TGTGCCAGCAGTTTAATGGACAGTAATTCACCCCTCCACTTT.

The V gene is TRBV5-1, the J gene TRBJ2-5; no reliable D call. Germline CDR1 is SGHRS and CDR2 is YFSETQ. Trimming removed 6 bases at V and 2 bases at J, with 17 bases between. CDR3 size: 15 residues. The chain's CDR3 is CASIPIPDRQETQYF. As DNA, the CDR3 is TGCGCCAGCATCCCGATTCCAGACCGACAAGAGACCCAGTACTTC.

This clonotype counts as medium-sized (0.01 to 0.1%). This sequence joins TRBV4-3 and TRBJ2-7; a possible D gene is TRBD2 (6 bases). This CDR3 spans 14 amino acids. V was cut by 4 bases and J by 2 bases, with 12 bases left in between. Germline CDR1 and CDR2: LGHNA and YSLEER. CDR3 coding DNA: TGCGCCAGCAGCCTTAGACTAGAAGCCTACGAGCAGTACTTC. Protein: CASSLRLEAYEQYF.